Included here is one TCR beta chain sequence, with context. Some clones are missing from TCRdb's copy, which holds only in-frame ones; the method was immunoSEQ multiplex PCR. The sample comprises 150,000 or so clones, about 80% of which are singletons, and more than 3% rests with the top ten. V dropped 0 bases and J dropped 2 bases, with 8 bases sitting between them. The CDR3 totals 14 residues. CDR1 is MGHRA and CDR2 is YSYEKL in the germline V gene. The data originate from a study of blood T cell repertoires in COVID-19. Study overall: T cells, B-cell-depleted T cells, or PBMCs provided the cDNA or gDNA that served as material.

The source material was PBMCs or T cells enriched from blood (not recorded which). The chain carries TRBV4-1 and TRBJ2-7; no definite D call. The receptor's source is a woman aged 60-75 years who had recovered from COVID-19. The CDR3 here is CASSQETRTYEQYF. The CDR3 DNA follows: TGCGCCAGCAGCCAAGAGACCAGGACCTACGAGCAGTACTTC.